This T cell receptor beta chain was recovered during a study of T cells in Graves' hyperthyroidism and ophthalmopathy. This clonotype was observed many times. V lost 4 bases to trimming and J lost 9 bases, with 10 bases between them. Looked up from germline, CDR1 is LGHDT and CDR2 is YNNKEL (reference sequence). The CDR3 sequence is 12 residues long. TCR beta CDR3 regions were amplified from RNA. The HTBI set primed first-round TCR CDR3 RT-PCR. In TCRdb, the multiplex PCR reads were re-called with MiXCR into one record per CDR3 protein. The sample includes about 600,000 distinct CDR3 sequences, 16% of them seen just once.

This TCR derives from a woman aged 40 to 50 with Graves' ophthalmopathy. The material sequenced was blood. V and J are TRBV3-1 and TRBJ2-1; D perhaps matches TRBD1 (6 bases). The CDR3, as DNA: TGTGCCAGCAGCCGGGCGGACAGTGAGCAGTTCTTC. It is translated as CASSRADSEQFF.